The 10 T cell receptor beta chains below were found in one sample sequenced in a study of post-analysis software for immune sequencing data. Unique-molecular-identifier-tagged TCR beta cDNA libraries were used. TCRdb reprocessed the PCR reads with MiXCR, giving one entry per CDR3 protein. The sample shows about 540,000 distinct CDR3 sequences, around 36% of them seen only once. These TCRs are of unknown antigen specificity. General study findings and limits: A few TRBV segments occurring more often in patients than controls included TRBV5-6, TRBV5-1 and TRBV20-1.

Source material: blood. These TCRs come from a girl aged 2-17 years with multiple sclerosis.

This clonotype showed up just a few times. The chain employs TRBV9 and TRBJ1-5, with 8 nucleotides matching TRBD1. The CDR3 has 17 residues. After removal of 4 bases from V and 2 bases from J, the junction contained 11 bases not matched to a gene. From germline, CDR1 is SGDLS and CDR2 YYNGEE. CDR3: CASSRGRGHEGNQPQHF. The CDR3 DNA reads TGTGCCAGCAGCCGGGGCAGGGGGCATGAAGGCAATCAGCCCCAGCATTTT. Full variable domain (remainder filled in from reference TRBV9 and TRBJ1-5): DSGVTQTPKHLITATGQRVTLRCSPRSGDLSVYWYQQSLDQGLQFLIQYYNGEERAKGNILERFSAQQFPDLHSELNLSSLELGDSALYFCASSRGRGHEGNQPQHFGDGTRLSIL.

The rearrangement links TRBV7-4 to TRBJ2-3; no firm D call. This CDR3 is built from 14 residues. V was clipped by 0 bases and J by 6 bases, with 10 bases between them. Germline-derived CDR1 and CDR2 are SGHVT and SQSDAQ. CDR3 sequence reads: CASSLAVPSDTQYF. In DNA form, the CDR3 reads TGTGCCAGCAGCTTAGCGGTTCCGTCCGATACGCAGTATTTT.

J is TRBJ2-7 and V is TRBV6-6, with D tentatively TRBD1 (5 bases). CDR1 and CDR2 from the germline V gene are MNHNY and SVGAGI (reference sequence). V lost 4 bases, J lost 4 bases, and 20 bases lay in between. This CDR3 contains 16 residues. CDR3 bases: TGTGCCAGCAGTTCCGCCCAGGGCAGGCATCAGTACGAGCAGTACTTC. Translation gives CASSSAQGRHQYEQYF.

The CDR3 reads CSVALAASQGHGYTF. The CDR3 DNA reads as TGCAGCGTTGCTTTGGCAGCCAGCCAGGGTCATGGCTACACCTTC. The V and J genes are TRBV29-1 and TRBJ1-2, with D tentatively TRBD1 (5 bases). This CDR3 has 15 amino acids. CDR1 and CDR2 from the germline V gene are SQVTM and ANQGSEA. Trimming cost V 4 bases and J 6 bases, with 21 bases left between them.

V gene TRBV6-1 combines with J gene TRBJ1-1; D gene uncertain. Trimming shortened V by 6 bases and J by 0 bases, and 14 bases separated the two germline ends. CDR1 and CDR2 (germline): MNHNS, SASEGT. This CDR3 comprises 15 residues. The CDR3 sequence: CASRETDYMNTEAFF. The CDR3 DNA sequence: TGTGCCAGCAGGGAGACTGATTATATGAACACTGAAGCTTTCTTT.

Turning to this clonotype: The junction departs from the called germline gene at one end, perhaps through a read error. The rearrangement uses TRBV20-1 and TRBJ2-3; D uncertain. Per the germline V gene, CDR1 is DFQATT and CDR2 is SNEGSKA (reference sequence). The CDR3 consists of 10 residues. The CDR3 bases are TGCAGTGCTAGCATAGATACGCAGTATTTT. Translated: CSASIDTQYF.

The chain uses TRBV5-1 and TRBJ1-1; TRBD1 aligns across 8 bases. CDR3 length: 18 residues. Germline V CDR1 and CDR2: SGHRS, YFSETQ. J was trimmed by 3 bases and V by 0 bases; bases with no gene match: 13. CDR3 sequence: CASSLGWTGPSGDTEAFF. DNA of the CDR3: TGCGCCAGCAGCTTGGGATGGACAGGGCCAAGTGGGGACACTGAAGCTTTCTTT.

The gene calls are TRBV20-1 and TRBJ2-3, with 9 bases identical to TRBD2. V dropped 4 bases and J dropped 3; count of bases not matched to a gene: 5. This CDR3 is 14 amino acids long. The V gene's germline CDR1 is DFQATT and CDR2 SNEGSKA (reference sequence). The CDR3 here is CSAKRAGGTDTQYF. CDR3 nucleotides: TGCAGTGCTAAAAGGGCGGGGGGGACAGATACGCAGTATTTT.

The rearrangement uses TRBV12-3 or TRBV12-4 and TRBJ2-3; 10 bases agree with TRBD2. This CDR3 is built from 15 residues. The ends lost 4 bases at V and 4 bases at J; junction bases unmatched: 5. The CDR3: CASSSGLARADTQYF. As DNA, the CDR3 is TGTGCCAGCAGTTCGGGACTAGCGCGCGCAGATACGCAGTATTTT.

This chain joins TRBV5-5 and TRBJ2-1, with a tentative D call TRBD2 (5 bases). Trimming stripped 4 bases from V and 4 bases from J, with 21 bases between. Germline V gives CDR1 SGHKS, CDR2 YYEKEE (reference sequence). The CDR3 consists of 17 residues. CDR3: CASSRVGSEAAYNEQFF. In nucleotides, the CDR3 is TGTGCCAGCAGCCGCGTGGGTAGCGAGGCCGCATACAATGAGCAGTTCTTC.